This is a list of T cell receptor beta chains from one sample in a study of cytomegalovirus exposure and HLA in healthy donors. Profiling relied on immunoSEQ multiplex PCR, and the TCRdb table lists in-frame clones only, not all of them. The data contain about 120,000 clones, 80% of them singletons. Specimen: PBMCs. All receptors derive from a female donor in good health and CMV-seropositive. CDR3s include the opening cysteine and the closing phenylalanine or tryptophan. A D gene is named only where the DNA matches it firmly. A clone size is listed for some rows: how often the clone was seen (once, few, many), or a class if it is expanded.

v_gene: TRBV23-1; d_gene: TRBD1; j_gene: TRBJ2-7; abundance: few; CDR3nt: TGCGCCAGCACCCAAGCGGACAGGGAGGTTCCCTACGAGCAGTACTTC; CDR3aa: CASTQADREVPYEQYF
v_gene: TRBV5-1; d_gene: TRBD1; j_gene: TRBJ2-5; abundance: once; CDR3nt: TGCGCCAGCAGCTTGGCAGGGGACAGTGGGGAGACCCAGTACTTC; CDR3aa: CASSLAGDSGETQYF
v_gene: TRBV5-6; d_gene: TRBD1; j_gene: TRBJ1-2; abundance: -; CDR3nt: TGTGCCAGCAGCTTCACAGGGGCGAGGACTACTGGCTACACCTTC; CDR3aa: CASSFTGARTTGYTF
v_gene: TRBV7-3; d_gene: -; j_gene: TRBJ2-7; abundance: -; CDR3nt: TGTGCCAGCAGCTCCCACGTCGGGATAGGGGAGCAGTACTTC; CDR3aa: CASSSHVGIGEQYF
v_gene: TRBV5-1; d_gene: -; j_gene: TRBJ2-1; abundance: -; CDR3nt: TGCGCCAGCAGCTTGATATCCGGGGGTGGGTACAATGAGCAGTTCTTC; CDR3aa: CASSLISGGGYNEQFF
v_gene: TRBV29-1; d_gene: TRBD2; j_gene: TRBJ2-7; abundance: few; CDR3nt: TGCAGCGTTTCTACGACTAGCCACTACGAGCAGTACTTC; CDR3aa: CSVSTTSHYEQYF
v_gene: TRBV5-1; d_gene: TRBD1; j_gene: TRBJ1-4; abundance: -; CDR3nt: TGCGCCAGCAGCTTGGCCAGGGGGAGTGATGAAAAACTGTTTTTT; CDR3aa: CASSLARGSDEKLFF
v_gene: TRBV6-1; d_gene: TRBD1; j_gene: TRBJ1-1; abundance: once; CDR3nt: TGTGCCAGCAGCGAATACAGGGGGAGCACTGAAGCTTTCTTT; CDR3aa: CASSEYRGSTEAFF
v_gene: TRBV19; d_gene: -; j_gene: TRBJ1-5; abundance: -; CDR3nt: TGTGCCAGTAGTCCGGTCGGAGGGAGCAATCAGCCCCAGCATTTT; CDR3aa: CASSPVGGSNQPQHF
v_gene: TRBV6-5; d_gene: TRBD2; j_gene: TRBJ2-3; abundance: -; CDR3nt: TGTGCCAGCGACGGAGGGCGGGGGGGTTCGTATACGCAGTATTTT; CDR3aa: CASDGGRGGSYTQYF
v_gene: TRBV19; d_gene: -; j_gene: TRBJ1-1; abundance: -; CDR3nt: TGTGCCACCTTCGGTGAGGGTGGTATTGAAGCTTTCTTT; CDR3aa: CATFGEGGIEAFF
v_gene: TRBV2; d_gene: -; j_gene: TRBJ1-5; abundance: -; CDR3nt: TGTGCCAGCAGTGGGGCAGCCGGCAATCAGCCCCAGCATTTT; CDR3aa: CASSGAAGNQPQHF
v_gene: TRBV5-8; d_gene: -; j_gene: TRBJ2-7; abundance: -; CDR3nt: TGTGCCAGCAGCAGGGGTTCAGGGATCATTAGCTCCTACGAGCAGTACTTC; CDR3aa: CASSRGSGIISSYEQYF
v_gene: TRBV23-1; d_gene: -; j_gene: TRBJ2-1; abundance: -; CDR3nt: TGCGCCAGCAGTCAATCCCAAAGACAGTCCCTTTCCTACAATGAGCAGTTCTTC; CDR3aa: CASSQSQRQSLSYNEQFF
v_gene: TRBV18; d_gene: -; j_gene: TRBJ1-6; abundance: -; CDR3nt: TGTGCCAGCTCACCACCCAGGGATCCACCCCTCCACTTT; CDR3aa: CASSPPRDPPLHF
v_gene: TRBV25-1; d_gene: -; j_gene: TRBJ2-3; abundance: -; CDR3nt: TGTGCCAGCAGTGAATGGGGAGGGGGGGGCCCAGATACGCAGTATTTT; CDR3aa: CASSEWGGGGPDTQYF
v_gene: TRBV6-5; d_gene: TRBD1; j_gene: TRBJ2-7; abundance: -; CDR3nt: TGTGCCAGCAGTCGGACAGGAGAGCACGAGCAGTACTTC; CDR3aa: CASSRTGEHEQYF
v_gene: TRBV7-9; d_gene: -; j_gene: TRBJ2-3; abundance: -; CDR3nt: TGTGCCAGCAGCCCAAGCACAGATACGCAGTATTTT; CDR3aa: CASSPSTDTQYF
v_gene: TRBV6-1; d_gene: TRBD2; j_gene: TRBJ2-1; abundance: -; CDR3nt: TGTGCCAGCAGTACTAGCGGGGGTCGGGATGAGCAGTTCTTC; CDR3aa: CASSTSGGRDEQFF
v_gene: TRBV7-9; d_gene: TRBD2; j_gene: TRBJ2-1; abundance: once; CDR3nt: TGTGCCAGCAGCGCTAGCGGGGCCGATGAGCAGTTCTTC; CDR3aa: CASSASGADEQFF
v_gene: TRBV10-3; d_gene: -; j_gene: TRBJ1-2; abundance: -; CDR3nt: TGTGCCATCAGTGAGACCTCCCGGGGCTATGGCTACACCTTC; CDR3aa: CAISETSRGYGYTF
v_gene: TRBV6-5; d_gene: TRBD1; j_gene: TRBJ1-6; abundance: -; CDR3nt: TGTGCCAGCAGCCACCGGGACAGGGGAAGTTCACCCCTCCACTTT; CDR3aa: CASSHRDRGSSPLHF
v_gene: TRBV6-5; d_gene: TRBD1; j_gene: TRBJ2-2; abundance: -; CDR3nt: TGTGCCAGCCGCTCCGGGACAGGGGGCACCGGGGAGCTGTTTTTT; CDR3aa: CASRSGTGGTGELFF
v_gene: TRBV5-1; d_gene: TRBD1; j_gene: TRBJ1-3; abundance: -; CDR3nt: TGCGCCAGCAGCGACCCGGGACAGGGGGCCGGAAACACCATATATTTT; CDR3aa: CASSDPGQGAGNTIYF
v_gene: TRBV30; d_gene: TRBD2; j_gene: TRBJ2-7; abundance: -; CDR3nt: TGTGCCTGGAGCGGCTCACTAGCGTACTACGAGCAGTACTTC; CDR3aa: CAWSGSLAYYEQYF
v_gene: TRBV5-1; d_gene: TRBD1; j_gene: TRBJ1-1; abundance: -; CDR3nt: TGCGCCAGCAGCAGGGACAGGGGGAACACTGAAGCTTTCTTT; CDR3aa: CASSRDRGNTEAFF
v_gene: TRBV2; d_gene: TRBD2; j_gene: TRBJ2-1; abundance: once; CDR3nt: TGTGCCAGCAGTGCCGGCGGGGGGGCTCTCCATGAGCAGTTCTTC; CDR3aa: CASSAGGGALHEQFF
v_gene: TRBV6-4; d_gene: -; j_gene: TRBJ1-6; abundance: few; CDR3nt: TGTGCCAGGGAAGTAAGAGACAGCTCTAATTCACCCCTCCACTTT; CDR3aa: CAREVRDSSNSPLHF
v_gene: TRBV5-1; d_gene: -; j_gene: TRBJ1-6; abundance: few; CDR3nt: TGCGCCAGCAGCTTGGATAGGGGGTATAATTCACCCCTCCACTTT; CDR3aa: CASSLDRGYNSPLHF
v_gene: TRBV30; d_gene: -; j_gene: TRBJ1-2; abundance: few; CDR3nt: TGTGCCTGGAGTCCCTTGGGCGGCTACACCTTC; CDR3aa: CAWSPLGGYTF
v_gene: TRBV18; d_gene: -; j_gene: TRBJ2-7; abundance: -; CDR3nt: TGTGCCAGCGGCGGGGGCAGGGACGGGACCTACGAGCAGTACTTC; CDR3aa: CASGGGRDGTYEQYF
v_gene: TRBV4-1; d_gene: -; j_gene: TRBJ2-7; abundance: -; CDR3nt: TGCGCCAGCAGCCAAGATGGGGGCACCGCTACCTACGAGCAGTACTTC; CDR3aa: CASSQDGGTATYEQYF
v_gene: TRBV7-2; d_gene: -; j_gene: TRBJ1-6; abundance: -; CDR3nt: TGTGCCAGCAGCCCCGGGACTAATAGGAATTCACCCCTCCACTTT; CDR3aa: CASSPGTNRNSPLHF
v_gene: TRBV5-8; d_gene: -; j_gene: TRBJ2-1; abundance: -; CDR3nt: TGTGCCAGCACCACGACCGGGAGCTCCTACAATGAGCAGTTCTTC; CDR3aa: CASTTTGSSYNEQFF
v_gene: TRBV20-1; d_gene: -; j_gene: TRBJ1-5; abundance: -; CDR3nt: TGCAGTGACCAACACAGGCAGCCCCAGCATTTT; CDR3aa: CSDQHRQPQHF
v_gene: TRBV28; d_gene: TRBD1; j_gene: TRBJ2-7; abundance: -; CDR3nt: TGTGCCAGCAGTTTATCCTCGGGACAGTATTACGAGCAGTACTTC; CDR3aa: CASSLSSGQYYEQYF
v_gene: TRBV5-1; d_gene: -; j_gene: TRBJ1-4; abundance: -; CDR3nt: TGCGCCAGCAGCTTGGCCGGTGACAGATTGAACGAAAAACTGTTTTTT; CDR3aa: CASSLAGDRLNEKLFF
v_gene: TRBV7-2; d_gene: -; j_gene: TRBJ1-5; abundance: -; CDR3nt: TGTGCCAGCAGCTTAGGGGGGCCTAACATCCAGCATTTT; CDR3aa: CASSLGGPNIQHF
v_gene: TRBV27; d_gene: TRBD1; j_gene: TRBJ2-7; abundance: -; CDR3nt: TGTGCCAGCAGTCCTCGGACAGGGGTAAACGAGCAGTACTTC; CDR3aa: CASSPRTGVNEQYF
v_gene: TRBV5-1; d_gene: -; j_gene: TRBJ2-7; abundance: -; CDR3nt: TGCGCCAGCAGCTTTGGAGGGCCGGTCGTCGGAGAGTACTTC; CDR3aa: CASSFGGPVVGEYF
v_gene: TRBV7-2; d_gene: TRBD1; j_gene: TRBJ2-7; abundance: -; CDR3nt: TGTGCCAGCAGCTTGGACAGGGGTTACGAGCAGTACTTC; CDR3aa: CASSLDRGYEQYF
v_gene: TRBV29-1; d_gene: -; j_gene: TRBJ1-1; abundance: -; CDR3nt: TGCAGCGTTCCTCGAGGGGGATCGACTGAAGCTTTCTTT; CDR3aa: CSVPRGGSTEAFF
v_gene: TRBV7-2; d_gene: -; j_gene: TRBJ2-7; abundance: few; CDR3nt: TGTGCCAGCAGCTTAGCAGGGGACTACGAGCAGTACTTC; CDR3aa: CASSLAGDYEQYF
v_gene: TRBV5-1; d_gene: -; j_gene: TRBJ1-3; abundance: -; CDR3nt: TGCGCCAGCAGCCCGACAGGCGGCTCTGGAAACACCATATATTTT; CDR3aa: CASSPTGGSGNTIYF
v_gene: TRBV19; d_gene: TRBD1; j_gene: TRBJ1-2; abundance: -; CDR3nt: TGTGCCAGTTCTCGGCGGGACAGGGCGTCGTCTAACTATGGCTACACCTTC; CDR3aa: CASSRRDRASSNYGYTF
v_gene: TRBV6-6; d_gene: -; j_gene: TRBJ1-2; abundance: once; CDR3nt: TGTGCCAGCAGGTACCATCAGGGAATCTATGGCTACACCTTC; CDR3aa: CASRYHQGIYGYTF
v_gene: TRBV7-3; d_gene: -; j_gene: TRBJ1-3; abundance: -; CDR3nt: TGTGCCAGCAGCTTAAGTCCCGTAGCGGGAAACACCATATATTTT; CDR3aa: CASSLSPVAGNTIYF
v_gene: TRBV5-1; d_gene: -; j_gene: TRBJ1-1; abundance: few; CDR3nt: TGCGCCAGCAGCTTGAACCCGAGGGAGGGGAACACTGAAGCTTTCTTT; CDR3aa: CASSLNPREGNTEAFF
v_gene: TRBV25-1; d_gene: -; j_gene: TRBJ1-1; abundance: -; CDR3nt: TGTGCCAGCAGTGACCCCGGACAGCCTTACACTGAAGCTTTCTTT; CDR3aa: CASSDPGQPYTEAFF
v_gene: TRBV5-4; d_gene: TRBD1; j_gene: TRBJ2-5; abundance: -; CDR3nt: TGTGCCAGTACAGGGGATACGGAGACCCAGTACTTC; CDR3aa: CASTGDTETQYF
v_gene: TRBV7-9; d_gene: TRBD2; j_gene: TRBJ2-7; abundance: -; CDR3nt: TGTGCCAGCAGCTTCGGGGGGGCAGACGAGCAGTACTTC; CDR3aa: CASSFGGADEQYF
v_gene: TRBV30; d_gene: TRBD1; j_gene: TRBJ2-3; abundance: -; CDR3nt: TGTGCCTGGAGAGGCAGGGGGCGAGTCACAGATACGCAGTATTTT; CDR3aa: CAWRGRGRVTDTQYF
v_gene: TRBV5-6; d_gene: -; j_gene: TRBJ1-1; abundance: few; CDR3nt: TGTGCCAGCAGCTCCTTACTCACTGAAGCTTTCTTT; CDR3aa: CASSSLLTEAFF
v_gene: TRBV5-1; d_gene: -; j_gene: TRBJ2-2; abundance: once; CDR3nt: TGCGCCAGCAGGCAGGGATCCACCGGGGAGCTGTTTTTT; CDR3aa: CASRQGSTGELFF
v_gene: TRBV30; d_gene: -; j_gene: TRBJ1-1; abundance: few; CDR3nt: TGTGCCTGGGTCGACAAGAACACTGAAGCTTTCTTT; CDR3aa: CAWVDKNTEAFF
v_gene: TRBV10-3; d_gene: -; j_gene: TRBJ2-2; abundance: -; CDR3nt: TGTGCCATCAGTGAAACAGCCGGGGAGCTGTTTTTT; CDR3aa: CAISETAGELFF
v_gene: TRBV7-9; d_gene: -; j_gene: TRBJ1-5; abundance: -; CDR3nt: TGTGCCAGCAGCTTAGCGTCCGAGGCAAGTCAGCCCCAGCATTTT; CDR3aa: CASSLASEASQPQHF
v_gene: TRBV7-2; d_gene: -; j_gene: TRBJ1-2; abundance: -; CDR3nt: TGTGCCAGCAGCCACGGCCGGGAGGGATACTATGGCTACACCTTC; CDR3aa: CASSHGREGYYGYTF
v_gene: TRBV4-1; d_gene: -; j_gene: TRBJ1-1; abundance: -; CDR3nt: TGCGCCAGCAGTCAAGCCCCTAGGGGGACTGAAGCTTTCTTT; CDR3aa: CASSQAPRGTEAFF